This T cell receptor beta chain was obtained from a study of cytomegalovirus exposure and HLA in healthy donors. This clone has only one observation. The CDR3 contains 13 residues. Per germline, CDR1 LNHNV and CDR2 YYDKDF (reference sequence). Germline trimming cut 8 bases from V and 1 base from J; bases unmatched to any gene: 2. Both 60 Vbeta primers and 13 Jbeta primers went into the PCR. This table comes from immunoSEQ multiplex PCR, and its TCRdb copy is limited to in-frame clones, with some not included. The data show 75,000 or so clones, 60% to 75% seen once. The TCR originated in a man in his forties in good health and CMV-seropositive. Sequenced sample: PBMCs. The rearrangement links TRBV15 to TRBJ2-5; 9 nucleotides agree with TRBD1. This CDR3 reads CATAGQGQETQYF. In DNA, the CDR3 is TGTGCCACCGCGGGACAGGGCCAAGAGACCCAGTACTTC.